This TCR beta chain was sequenced for a study of CD8 T cells in ankylosing spondylitis. This clonotype was counted only a few times. One entry per CDR3 protein results from TCRdb running MiXCR on the 5' RACE reads. The sample carries hundreds of thousands of distinct CDR3 sequences, 15% to 20% recorded once. J lost 5 bases, V lost 4 bases, and 10 bases had no gene match. CDR3 length equals 16 residues. Germline V lookup: CDR1 SGHTA, CDR2 FQGTGA. The genes are TRBV7-3 and TRBJ1-4, with 7 positions matching TRBD1. This TCR was recovered from a male donor with ankylosing spondylitis or in good health (not recorded which). The source material was blood, either unsorted or a sorted T cell fraction (not recorded which). CDR3 DNA sequence: TGTGCCAGCAGCTCGGCTCCCAGGGGGGCGAATGAAAAACTGTTTTTT. It codes for CASSSAPRGANEKLFF.